This T cell receptor (beta chain) was obtained from a study of OX40 agonist ivuxolimab in advanced cancers. Describing the broader study: Ivuxolimab, which targeted the costimulatory receptor OX40 (CD134), was an agonistic, fully human IgG2 monoclonal antibody. The point of sequencing TCRbeta in the periphery was to test whether ivuxolimab changed TCR sequence diversity and drove clonal T-cell expansion. Intravenous ivuxolimab was administered to patients every 2 weeks at six dose levels: 0.01, 0.1, 0.3, 1.5, 3 and 10 mg/kg. Prior anti-PD-1, anti-PD-L1 or anti-CTLA-4 therapy was permitted, and checkpoint inhibitors had been received by less than 45% of dose-escalation patients. Of the roughly 50 dose-escalation patients, hepatocellular carcinoma was present in roughly 19, melanoma in some 15, renal cell carcinoma in 9 and head and neck cancer in 9. Partial responses occurred in three dose-escalation patients: two with cutaneous melanoma and one with hepatocellular carcinoma. The paper covers the monotherapy dose-escalation part of the phase I ivuxolimab trial, which included N ≈ 57 patients. In the dose-escalation cohort, more than 75% of patients were male, and the mean age was approximately 60 years, with a range of about 23 to 85.

The trial excluded patients who had a history of autoimmune disease or were on systemic immunosuppression. Peripheral blood for TCR sequencing was collected from all dose cohorts at baseline, on cycle 4 day 1, and on cycle 7 day 1. The samples were drawn from a first-in-human, open-label, multicenter phase I dose-escalation trial of ivuxolimab. The trial enrolled adults with locally advanced or metastatic head and neck squamous cell, hepatocellular, melanoma or renal cell carcinoma. CD4+ and CD8+ T cells were sorted separately from peripheral blood before TCR sequencing. Worth noting for this clone: Its antigen remains unidentified. Base qualities are not recorded, but no much larger clone differs from it by a single base.

The study at large found these results: Low levels of normalized T-cell clonal expansion were also seen in some nonresponding patients. The antigen specificity of the clonally expanded peripheral T cells was not determined. In the 0.1-3.0 mg/kg groups, partial responders were among the patients with the lowest normalized peripheral clonal expansion, particularly in CD8+ T cells. At doses from 0.1 to 3.0 mg/kg, clonal expansion was seen in both CD4+ and CD8+ blood T cells between baseline and week 6. After ivuxolimab, expanded clones were on average more numerous among CD8+ T cells than among CD4+ T cells.

Genomic DNA was isolated from the sorted cells so that the TCRbeta CDR3 region could be sequenced. The immunoSEQ Assay was used to sequence the TCRbeta CDR3 regions. Imported from immuneACCESS, the table was reduced by TCRdb to in-frame sequences with V and J called. These copies leave out some clones; in studies compared against another copy, an unresolved V gene accounts for under half, and the cause of the remainder is not known. The table for this sample lists 50,000 to 80,000 clones; roughly 84% of them were counted only once. The ten largest clones add up to under 3% of the sample. The germline V and J ends show losses of 3 bases and 5 bases respectively, and no gene match explains 5 bases of the junction. Inclusive of the bounding cysteine and phenylalanine, the CDR3 is 14 residues long. The DNA shown is the 42-base CDR3, in frame from base 1. The germline V gene specifies SGHRS as CDR1 and YFSETQ as CDR2.

This sequence uses TRBV5-1 and TRBJ2-3; the central 8 bases match TRBD1. The source is an adult with an advanced solid tumor such as melanoma, head and neck, liver or kidney cancer. The sample in question was CD4+ or CD8+ T cells sorted from blood, obtained in a trial of the OX40 agonist ivuxolimab. The CDR3 corresponds to CASSSDREIDTQYF. The sequenced DNA: TGCGCCAGCAGCTCGGACAGGGAGATAGATACGCAGTATTTT. Beyond the CDR3, the reference TRBV5-1 and TRBJ2-3 genes provide the residues; the full variable domain reads: KAGVTQTPRYLIKTRGQQVTLSCSPISGHRSVSWYQQTPGQGLQFLFEYFSETQRNKGNFPGRFSGRQFSNSRSEMNVSTLELGDSALYLCASSSDREIDTQYFGPGTRLTVL.